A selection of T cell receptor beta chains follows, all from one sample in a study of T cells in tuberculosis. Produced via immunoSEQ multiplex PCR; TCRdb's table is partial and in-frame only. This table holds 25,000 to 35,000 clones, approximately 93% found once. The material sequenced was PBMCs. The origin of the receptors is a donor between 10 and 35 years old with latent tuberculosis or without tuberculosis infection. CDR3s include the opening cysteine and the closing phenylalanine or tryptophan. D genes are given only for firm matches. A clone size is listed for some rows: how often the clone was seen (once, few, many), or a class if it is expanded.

TGTGCCAGCAGCTGGAACGGGGTCAATTTCAATGAGCAGTTCTTC CASSWNGVNFNEQFF NA TRBV16 NA TRBJ2-1
TGTGCCAGCAGTGAAACAGGGGTACGGGAAAAACTGTTTTTT CASSETGVREKLFF TRBD1 TRBV2 NA TRBJ1-4
TGTGCCAGTAGTATCGGCGGGAGCGGAGAGCAGTACTTC CASSIGGSGEQYF TRBD2 TRBV19 NA TRBJ2-7
TGTGCCAGCAGTGAAAAGGCGGGAGATACGCAGTATTTT CASSEKAGDTQYF NA TRBV25-1 NA TRBJ2-3
TGTGCCAGCAGTTTCTTCGGAGGTGGGAACACTGAAGCTTTCTTT CASSFFGGGNTEAFF NA TRBV28 NA TRBJ1-1
TGCAGCGTTGTTACAGGGGACACTGAAGCTTTCTTT CSVVTGDTEAFF TRBD1 TRBV29-1 NA TRBJ1-1
TGTGCCAGCCGCGGGACAGGGCGTGGTGAGCAGTTCTTC CASRGTGRGEQFF TRBD1 TRBV27 NA TRBJ2-1
TGTGCCAGCAGCGTCGACAGGGGTGACGAGCAGTACTTC CASSVDRGDEQYF TRBD1 TRBV7-9 NA TRBJ2-7
TGTGCCAGCACCAACGGGGAGACCCAGTACTTC CASTNGETQYF NA TRBV6-5 NA TRBJ2-5
TGTGCCAGCAGTGAAGAACCGGGACAGGGTTCTGAGCAGTTCTTC CASSEEPGQGSEQFF TRBD1 TRBV2 NA TRBJ2-1
TGTGCCAGCACCTGGGAGGGCACCCACGAGCAGTACTTC CASTWEGTHEQYF TRBD2 TRBV25-1 few TRBJ2-7
TGTGCCAGCAGCTTAGTAAGTGGGACATTGAACACTGAAGCTTTCTTT CASSLVSGTLNTEAFF NA TRBV7-8 NA TRBJ1-1
TGTGCCAGCAGTTTGGTAGGGGAAGCGGGAGCCCATGAGCAGTTCTTC CASSLVGEAGAHEQFF TRBD2 TRBV28 once TRBJ2-1
TGTGCCAGCAGCCCAAGCGGGAGCTCCTACAATGAGCAGTTCTTC CASSPSGSSYNEQFF TRBD2 TRBV28 NA TRBJ2-1
TGTGCCAGCAGCCAATTGCGGGAAACTGAAGCTTTCTTT CASSQLRETEAFF NA TRBV16 NA TRBJ1-1
TGTGCCAGCAGTGGTGGGATAGCGGGGGGGCAAGATACGCAGTATTTT CASSGGIAGGQDTQYF TRBD2 TRBV25-1 medium-sized TRBJ2-3
TGTGCCAGCAGTGAAGCGACTAGCGGGACAGATACGCAGTATTTT CASSEATSGTDTQYF TRBD2 TRBV25-1 NA TRBJ2-3
TGTGCCAGCTTGGGACTAGCGGGCCTGAACACCGGGGAGCTGTTTTTT CASLGLAGLNTGELFF TRBD2 TRBV7-2 NA TRBJ2-2
TGTGCCAGCAGCTACATAGCGGGGGGTCCTCTCTCCTACGAGCAGTACTTC CASSYIAGGPLSYEQYF TRBD2 TRBV7-3 NA TRBJ2-7
TGTGCCAGCAGCTTAAAGGGGGTTAGAGAAAATGAAAAACTGTTTTTT CASSLKGVRENEKLFF NA TRBV7-8 NA TRBJ1-4
TGTGCCAGCAGCTTAGGCGGGAGGGCTTCTGGGGCCAACGTCCTGACTTTC CASSLGGRASGANVLTF TRBD2 TRBV7-2 NA TRBJ2-6
TGTGCCAGCAGTTGGGGGGTCCGGCAGCCCCAGCATTTT CASSWGVRQPQHF NA TRBV2 few TRBJ1-5
TGTGCCAGCAGCCGGCGTGCGGGAGGGACAGGGGGGGAGACCCAGTACTTC CASSRRAGGTGGETQYF TRBD1 TRBV11-3 NA TRBJ2-5
TGTGCCAGCAGTTTATCAGGGGAGGGTGAGCAGTTCTTC CASSLSGEGEQFF NA TRBV28 NA TRBJ2-1
TGTGCCAGTAGCAGCCAGGGGCCTAAACTTCAGCCCCAGCATTTT CASSSQGPKLQPQHF NA TRBV19 NA TRBJ1-5